These 8 T cell receptor beta chains were all obtained from the same sample, sequenced in a study of PD-1 blockade in mismatch repair-deficient tumors. Repertoires were generated with immunoSEQ multiplex PCR, while TCRdb's copy carries only in-frame clones and drops some. The sample yields around 120,000 clones, about 88% seen once. The input for sequencing was peripheral blood, taken approximately 69 weeks after starting pembrolizumab. Source of these receptors: an adult with mismatch repair-deficient cancer.

The chain links TRBV6-1 to TRBJ1-2; D gene uncertain. The germline V and J ends were trimmed by 5 bases and 3 bases, with 10 bases remaining between them. The germline CDR1 and CDR2 sequences are MNHNS and SASEGT. The CDR3 covers 13 residues. The CDR3 spells CASSMDGYYGYTF. DNA of the CDR3: TGTGCCAGCAGTATGGACGGATACTATGGCTACACCTTC.

The J gene is TRBJ2-7, the V gene TRBV19; tentative D call: TRBD2 (6 bases). V was pared by 1 base and J by 3 bases, with 22 bases between. Looked up from germline, CDR1 is LNHDA and CDR2 is SQIVND (reference sequence). This CDR3 comprises 18 residues. The CDR3 sequence is CASSIGPTSYQWGYEQYF. The DNA for the CDR3 is TGTGCCAGTAGTATAGGCCCCACTAGCTACCAATGGGGCTACGAGCAGTACTTC. Together with reference TRBV19 and TRBJ2-7, the CDR3 gives the full variable domain: DGGITQSPKYLFRKEGQNVTLSCEQNLNHDAMYWYRQDPGQGLRLIYYSQIVNDFQKGDIAEGYSVSREKKESFPLTVTSAQKNPTAFYLCASSIGPTSYQWGYEQYFGPGTRLTVT.

The J gene is TRBJ2-2, the V gene TRBV19; 9 bases align to TRBD1. CDR1 is LNHDA and CDR2 is SQIVND in the germline V gene (reference sequence). V trimming: 7 bases; J trimming: 6 bases; junction bases outside the gene matches: 12. The CDR3 is 16 residues long. CDR3 bases: TGTGCCAGTACCTCGGACAGGGGCTACATAGCCGGGGAGCTGTTTTTT. Translated, it gives CASTSDRGYIAGELFF.

The rearrangement links TRBV5-1 to TRBJ2-1; D possibly corresponds to TRBD2 (6 bases). The CDR3 extends over 13 amino acids. Trimming cost V 2 bases and J 5 bases, with 8 bases left between them. Looked up from germline, CDR1 is SGHRS and CDR2 is YFSETQ. CDR3 amino acids: CASSFREHNEQFF. CDR3 DNA sequence: TGCGCCAGCAGCTTCCGGGAGCACAATGAGCAGTTCTTC. Full variable domain (remainder filled in from reference TRBV5-1 and TRBJ2-1): KAGVTQTPRYLIKTRGQQVTLSCSPISGHRSVSWYQQTPGQGLQFLFEYFSETQRNKGNFPGRFSGRQFSNSRSEMNVSTLELGDSALYLCASSFREHNEQFFGPGTRLTVL.

V gene TRBV10-2 combines with J gene TRBJ2-7, with D perhaps TRBD1 (6 bases). This CDR3 region has 14 residues. V was cut by 5 bases and J by 3 bases, with 14 bases left in between. Germline CDR1 reads WSHSY; CDR2 reads SAAADI. The CDR3 loop reads CASSPGTFYYEQYF. CDR3 nucleotides: TGCGCCAGCAGTCCGGGGACATTCTACTACGAGCAGTACTTC.

This clone has only a few counts. The V call is TRBV10-3, the J call TRBJ1-3; D is possibly TRBD1 (5 bases). CDR1 and CDR2 (germline): ENHRY, SYGVKD. The CDR3 has 13 amino acids. Trimming left V 2 bases short and J 3 bases short, with 5 bases between. CDR3 amino acids: CAISEDSGNTIYF. CDR3 DNA sequence: TGTGCCATCAGTGAGGACAGTGGAAACACCATATATTTT.

The V and J genes are TRBV4-1 and TRBJ2-3; possible D gene TRBD1, 6 bases. Trimming took off 0 bases at V and 4 bases at J, with 17 bases between the two ends. The CDR3 loop spans 17 amino acids. CDR1 and CDR2 (germline): MGHRA, YSYEKL. The CDR3 bases are TGCGCCAGCAGCCAAGAATTTGGGGGCGGCGCCGCAGATACGCAGTATTTT. Translating gives CASSQEFGGGAADTQYF.

This sequence joins TRBV27 and TRBJ2-1; D is ambiguous. The CDR3 has 13 residues. V was clipped by 2 bases and J by 5 bases, with 7 bases between them. Germline V gives CDR1 MNHEY, CDR2 SMNVEV (reference sequence). The CDR3 reads CASSLILDNEQFF. Written as DNA, the CDR3 is TGTGCCAGCAGTTTAATTCTAGACAATGAGCAGTTCTTC.